The subject of this entry is one T cell receptor (beta chain). Antigen: not known. The sample comes from a study of cytomegalovirus exposure and HLA in healthy donors. The germline gives CDR1 SEHNR, CDR2 FQNEAQ (reference sequence). V shed 2 bases and J shed 13 bases, with 14 bases lying between them. The CDR3 sequence is 12 residues long. Donors came from a validation cohort of approximately 110 subjects, distinct from the first 666-subject cohort. TCRdb's copy holds only in-frame clones and misses some; the assay was immunoSEQ multiplex PCR. The sample lists about 150,000 clones, around 90% occurring once. The study, taken as a whole, reports: Among TCR beta chains, those listed as cytomegalovirus-associated numbered over 150. A later analysis found first-cohort TCR clusters tended to co-occur in the roughly 120 validation repertoires.

The chain employs TRBV7-9 and TRBJ1-2; D might be TRBD1 (6 bases). The sequence came from a woman in her thirties in good health and CMV-seropositive. What was sequenced was PBMCs. As DNA, the CDR3 is TGTGCCAGCAGCTTACGGACAGCGGCGATCACCTTC. Translating it yields CASSLRTAAITF. Using reference TRBV7-9 and TRBJ1-2 for the parts outside the CDR3, the full variable domain is DTGVSQNPRHKITKRGQNVTFRCDPISEHNRLYWYRQTLGQGPEFLTYFQNEAQLEKSRLLSDRFSAERPKGSFSTLEIQRTEQGDSAMYLCASSLRTAAITFGSGTRLTVV.